This entry describes one T cell receptor (beta chain). The antigen is undetermined. One end of the junction does not line up with germline, which may come from a read error. The CDR3 sequence is 16 residues long. The germline gives CDR1 KGHDR, CDR2 SFDVKD. This entry comes from a study of T cell repertoires in cytomegalovirus infection. Study at large: Signatures in public TCR beta sequences pointed to both CMV infection and matching HLA type.

Broader study findings: The ex vivo response showed dominance by HLA-C-restricted CMV-specific TCR beta clonotypes. Adding up the frequency of public TCR beta families identified people who carried CMV plus the relevant HLA.

TCRdb re-called the reads through MiXCR, storing one row per CDR3 protein. The sample yields 110,000 to 150,000 distinct CDR3 sequences, roughly 6.5% seen once. The clonotype was recovered from a human donor in good health (CMV status not recorded). Some clones in this sample may be carry-over from other donors' samples. This chain joins TRBV24-1 and TRBJ2-2; TRBD2 might be the D (6 bases). Sequencing input: PBMCs. The chain's CDR3 is CATSDFGGPNTGGLFF. Here the CDR3 DNA reads TGTGCCACCAGTGATTTCGGAGGTCCGAACACCGGGGGGCTGTTTTTT.